The next 30 T cell receptor beta chains were all read from a single sample in a study of T cell repertoires in aging, cancer and after chemotherapy. The template was genomic DNA from peripheral blood, not RNA. Rearranged V-D-J TRB sequences were amplified with a mixed TRB-A/B primer pool. A single record per CDR3 protein comes from TCRdb applying MiXCR to the multiplex PCR reads. The sample lists about 10,000 distinct CDR3 sequences, around 25% occurring once. Sequencing was carried out using blood. These receptors all stem from a human donor in good health.

This clonotype was seen more than once but under ten times. This sequence joins TRBV24-1 and TRBJ2-2; 9 bases fit TRBD2. V lost 0 bases to trimming and J lost 0 bases; unmatched junction nucleotides: 4. The CDR3 length is 18 residues. CDR1 and CDR2 (germline): KGHDR, SFDVKD. The CDR3 here is CATSDLSASGANTGELFF. The CDR3, as DNA: TGTGCCACCAGTGATTTGAGCGCTAGCGGGGCGAACACCGGGGAGCTGTTTTTT.

Comment on this clonotype: The junction differs from germline at one of its ends, possibly a read error. The chain combines TRBV6-4 with TRBJ2-3; D gene uncertain. The CDR3 covers 15 residues. The germline V gene has CDR1 MRHNA and CDR2 SNTAGT. The CDR3 sequence is CATSDWLVPPDTQYF. CDR3 coding DNA: TGTGCCACCAGTGATTGGCTAGTCCCGCCAGATACGCAGTATTTT.

This clonotype is deemed medium-sized. The chain joins TRBV7-2 to TRBJ1-2; a possible D gene is TRBD1 (6 bases). CDR3 length: 15 residues. Trimming removed 2 bases from V and 3 bases from J, with 13 bases in between. Per germline, CDR1 SGHTA and CDR2 FQGNSA. The CDR3 spells CASSLPPRGYYGYTF. Written as DNA, the CDR3 is TGTGCCAGCAGCTTACCTCCCAGGGGTTACTATGGCTACACCTTC.

In this sample, this clonotype is medium-sized. This chain's CDR3 is CASSSPVGSNYGYTF. The CDR3 DNA reads TGTGCCAGCAGTTCCCCTGTTGGTTCTAACTATGGCTACACCTTC. V usage is TRBV28 and J usage is TRBJ1-2, with unresolved D. The CDR3 has 15 amino acids. Germline CDR1 and CDR2: MDHEN and SYDVKM. The V gene lost 4 bases and the J gene lost 0 bases, with 12 bases spanning the gap.

In its sample, this clonotype is medium-sized. This chain connects TRBV5-5 to TRBJ1-4; D perhaps matches TRBD1 (5 bases). Germline values: CDR1 SGHKS, CDR2 YYEKEE (reference sequence). Between the trimmed V and J ends, which lost 6 bases and 0 bases, there was a span of 18 bases. CDR3 length equals 17 residues. CDR3 sequence (DNA): TGTGCCAGCACCCCCGGCATAGACAGAGCAACTAATGAAAAACTGTTTTTT. Amino acids: CASTPGIDRATNEKLFF.

The V gene is TRBV6-1, the J gene TRBJ2-1, with 8 positions matching TRBD2. Germline V gives CDR1 MNHNS, CDR2 SASEGT. The CDR3 runs 16 residues. The J segment lost 4 bases and the V segment lost 4 bases, leaving 9 bases of the junction unmatched. The CDR3: CASSGLSGNEYNEQFF. The CDR3 DNA follows: TGTGCCAGCAGTGGCCTTAGCGGGAACGAATACAATGAGCAGTTCTTC.

The rearrangement links TRBV19 to TRBJ2-7, with 7 bases matching TRBD2. V shed 10 bases, J shed 3 bases, and the junction held 18 bases outside the gene matches. Germline V CDR1 and CDR2: LNHDA, SQIVND (reference sequence). The CDR3 covers 16 residues. CDR3 region: CATSDSPSAGYYEQYF. The CDR3 bases are TGTGCCACCAGTGATTCCCCGTCAGCGGGGTACTACGAGCAGTACTTC.

This clonotype is medium-sized in the sample. The chain carries TRBV30 and TRBJ1-4, with 7 bases matching TRBD1. This CDR3 contains 13 residues. Unmatched junction bases numbered 3, after V lost 0 bases and J lost 8 bases. Germline values: CDR1 GTSNPN, CDR2 SVGIG (reference sequence). CDR3 DNA sequence: TGTGCCTGGAGTGTCGGGACAGCAGAAAAACTGTTTTTT. Its translation: CAWSVGTAEKLFF.

J is TRBJ2-1 and V is TRBV11-1; D gene uncertain. The germline CDR1 and CDR2 sequences are SGHAT and FQDESV (reference sequence). V lost 8 bases and J lost 7, with 9 bases in between. The CDR3 covers 11 residues. CDR3 nucleotides: TGTGCCAGCGGATTGGAGAATGAGCAGTTCTTC. The encoded protein is CASGLENEQFF.

This chain links TRBV5-1 with TRBJ2-3, with 9 nucleotides matching TRBD2. The J segment lost 4 bases and the V segment lost 4 bases, leaving 7 bases of the junction unmatched. CDR1 and CDR2 from the germline V gene are SGHRS and YFSETQ. The CDR3 runs 15 residues. CDR3 in amino acids: CASSPLAGASDTQYF. Written as DNA, the CDR3 is TGCGCCAGCAGCCCCTTAGCGGGAGCGTCAGATACGCAGTATTTT.

In its sample, this clonotype was seen a few times. This chain links TRBV13 with TRBJ1-4, with a weak D call TRBD1 (6 bases). CDR1 and CDR2 (germline): PRHDT, FYEKMQ (reference sequence). V was shortened by 5 bases and J by 2 bases, with 12 bases between the two germline ends. This CDR3 contains 15 residues. The CDR3 reads CASSPSGATNEKLFF. The DNA for the CDR3 is TGTGCCAGCAGCCCCTCGGGGGCGACTAATGAAAAACTGTTTTTT.

In this sample, this clonotype turned up a few times. The chain links TRBV19 to TRBJ2-1; TRBD1 matches at 8 bases. V was pared by 5 bases and J by 0 bases, with 9 bases of the junction left unmatched. Germline lookup yields CDR1 LNHDA and CDR2 SQIVND (reference sequence). The CDR3 length is 17 residues. In DNA, the CDR3 is TGTGCCAGTAGTTCGGACAGGGCAGAAGGCTCCTACAATGAGCAGTTCTTC. Amino acid sequence: CASSSDRAEGSYNEQFF.

In its sample, this clonotype was seen a few times. The rearrangement links TRBV24-1 to TRBJ2-3; D possibly corresponds to TRBD2 (5 bases). CDR1 is KGHDR and CDR2 is SFDVKD in the germline V gene. V was shortened by 3 bases and J by 3 bases, with 18 bases between the two germline ends. This CDR3 is built from 17 residues. CDR3 residues: CATSDLPLGIGTDTQYF. The DNA for the CDR3 is TGTGCCACCAGTGATCTGCCCCTCGGGATCGGGACAGATACGCAGTATTTT.

By frequency in the sample, this clonotype is medium-sized. J is TRBJ2-2 and V is TRBV6-4; D is ambiguous. V was shortened by 4 bases and J by 2 bases, with 11 bases between the two germline ends. The CDR3 is 15 amino acids. Per the germline V gene, CDR1 is MRHNA and CDR2 is SNTAGT. The CDR3 loop is CASSVGQDNTGELFF. CDR3 sequence (DNA): TGTGCCAGCAGTGTAGGGCAGGATAACACCGGGGAGCTGTTTTTT.

CDR3 residues: CASSAYKGSPLNTEAFF. As DNA, the CDR3 is TGTGCCAGCAGTGCCTACAAGGGCAGCCCCTTGAACACTGAAGCTTTCTTT. The chain employs TRBV25-1 and TRBJ1-1; D not resolved. CDR3 length equals 17 residues. In germline, CDR1 is MGHDK, CDR2 SYGVNS. V was pared by 4 bases and J by 0 bases, with 18 bases between.

This sequence joins TRBV27 and TRBJ1-2; TRBD1 matches at 8 bases. The CDR3 runs 12 residues. Germline loops: CDR1 MNHEY, CDR2 SMNVEV (reference sequence). The V segment lost 5 bases and the J segment 6 bases; nucleotides outside the gene matches: 2. For the CDR3, the DNA is TGTGCCAGCAGTGAACAGGGGGATGGCTACACCTTC. It codes for CASSEQGDGYTF.

This clonotype was seen only a few times. The gene calls are TRBV7-6 and TRBJ1-1; D gene uncertain. The CDR3 sequence is 16 residues long. Trimming stripped 3 bases from V and 5 bases from J, with 19 bases between. Germline V gives CDR1 SGHVS, CDR2 FNYEAQ. CDR3 sequence reads: CASSFLRGEGGTEAFF. For the CDR3, the DNA is TGTGCCAGCAGCTTTTTACGGGGAGAAGGCGGTACTGAAGCTTTCTTT. The whole variable domain, filled in from reference TRBV7-6 and TRBJ1-1, reads GAGVSQSPRYKVTKRGQDVALRCDPISGHVSLYWYRQALGQGPEFLTYFNYEAQQDKSGLPNDRFSAERPEGSISTLTIQRTEQRDSAMYRCASSFLRGEGGTEAFFGQGTRLTVV.

The sample holds a few counts of this clonotype. The chain recombines TRBV7-3 with TRBJ1-1; D is perhaps TRBD1 (5 bases). This CDR3 spans 14 amino acids. The V end was cut by 7 bases, the J end by 2 bases, with 14 bases between. Germline values: CDR1 SGHTA, CDR2 FQGTGA. This CDR3 reads CASKPSGENTEAFF. The CDR3 bases are TGTGCCAGCAAACCCTCGGGGGAAAACACTGAAGCTTTCTTT. Looking up the rest from reference TRBV7-3 and TRBJ1-1 gives the full variable domain: GAGVSQTPSNKVTEKGKYVELRCDPISGHTALYWYRQSLGQGPEFLIYFQGTGAADDSGLPNDRFFAVRPEGSVSTLKIQRTERGDSAVYLCASKPSGENTEAFFGQGTRLTVV.

The chain recombines TRBV7-3 with TRBJ2-2; 7 bases line up with TRBD2. Per germline, CDR1 SGHTA and CDR2 FQGTGA. J was trimmed by 5 bases and V by 5 bases; bases with no gene match: 8. This CDR3 is 15 amino acids long. CDR3 in DNA: TGTGCCAGCAGCCAGCGACTAGCTGGTACCGGGGAGCTGTTTTTT. It translates to CASSQRLAGTGELFF.

This clonotype is judged medium-sized. The V and J genes are TRBV19 and TRBJ2-1; TRBD2 agrees at 13 bases. The CDR3 contains 15 residues. V lost 7 bases, J lost 6 bases, and 6 bases stayed unmatched. Germline CDR1 and CDR2: LNHDA and SQIVND (reference sequence). The CDR3 nucleotides are TGTGCCAGTAATGGACTAGCGGGGGCGGGCAATGAGCAGTTCTTC. It translates to CASNGLAGAGNEQFF.

The chain recombines TRBV6-5 with TRBJ2-3, with 8 bases lining up with TRBD2. Looked up from germline, CDR1 is MNHEY and CDR2 is SVGAGI. The trim removed 0 bases at V and 4 bases at J, leaving 3 bases unmatched. This CDR3 is built from 15 residues. The CDR3: CASSYSRGAPDTQYF. The CDR3 nucleotides read TGTGCCAGCAGTTACTCGCGGGGGGCCCCAGATACGCAGTATTTT.

The V gene is TRBV7-6, the J gene TRBJ2-3; D is perhaps TRBD2 (5 bases). The germline V gene has CDR1 SGHVS and CDR2 FNYEAQ. CDR3 size: 16 residues. V was pared by 2 bases and J by 0 bases, with 12 bases between. The CDR3 bases are TGTGCCAGCAGCTTAAACGCGGGTATTAGCACAGATACGCAGTATTTT. This encodes CASSLNAGISTDTQYF.

There are a few counts of this clonotype. The chain carries TRBV6-5 and TRBJ1-1; D call uncertain. Germline-derived CDR1 and CDR2 are MNHEY and SVGAGI. CDR3 size: 14 residues. V was clipped by 5 bases and J by 0 bases, with 10 bases between them. This CDR3 is CASSLTKMNTEAFF. The CDR3, as DNA: TGTGCCAGCAGTCTCACTAAGATGAACACTGAAGCTTTCTTT.

This clonotype is a singleton in its sample. The J gene is TRBJ2-5, the V gene TRBV10-3, with 7 bases fitting TRBD1. Germline loops: CDR1 ENHRY, CDR2 SYGVKD. The length of the CDR3 is 13 residues. The CDR3 reads CASHGTAQETQYF. CDR3 DNA: TGTGCTAGCCATGGGACAGCCCAAGAGACCCAGTACTTC.

This clonotype was seen more than once but under ten times. The rearrangement links TRBV5-6 to TRBJ1-1; 7 bases fit TRBD1. Germline CDR1 reads SGHDT; CDR2 reads YYEEEE. V lost 4 bases, J lost 0 bases, and 6 bases stayed unmatched. This CDR3 is built from 15 residues. Written as DNA, the CDR3 is TGTGCCAGCAGCCCGACCGGGACAGTGAACACTGAAGCTTTCTTT. Encoded protein: CASSPTGTVNTEAFF.

By sample share, this clonotype is medium-sized. The V call is TRBV12-3 or TRBV12-4, the J call TRBJ1-2, with 7 bases that match TRBD1. The CDR3 has 13 residues. V lost 6 bases, J lost 8 bases, and 9 bases stayed unmatched. CDR3 bases: TGTGCCAGCAGCCGTGACAGGGAGGGGGGCTACACCTTC. As protein: CASSRDREGGYTF.

This clonotype qualifies as medium-sized (0.01 to 0.1%). The rearrangement links TRBV7-6 to TRBJ2-7; D is undetermined. The germline CDR1 and CDR2 sequences are SGHVS and FNYEAQ. Trimming stripped 1 base from V and 0 bases from J, with 4 bases between. The CDR3 runs to 13 residues. This chain's CDR3 is CASSLGVSYEQYF. CDR3 DNA sequence: TGTGCCAGCAGCTTAGGGGTCTCCTACGAGCAGTACTTC.

This clonotype appeared a single time. The V and J genes are TRBV5-1 and TRBJ1-2; D is undetermined. V lost 4 bases, J lost 5 bases, and 12 bases lay in between. The CDR3 spans 13 residues. Looked up from germline, CDR1 is SGHRS and CDR2 is YFSETQ. CDR3 nucleotides: TGCGCCAGCAGCACCGTACAGTCGTATGGCTACACCTTC. Amino acid sequence: CASSTVQSYGYTF.

Within the sample, this clonotype is medium-sized. The chain links TRBV19 to TRBJ2-7; 10 bases line up with TRBD2. V shed 6 bases, J shed 4 bases, and the junction held 6 bases outside the gene matches. The CDR3 spans 14 residues. In germline, CDR1 is LNHDA, CDR2 SQIVND (reference sequence). The CDR3 DNA reads TGTGCCAGTAGCCTGACTAGCGGGTCGTACGAGCAGTACTTC. Translating it yields CASSLTSGSYEQYF.

This clonotype is deemed medium-sized. CDR3 nucleotides: TGTGCCTGGAGTGTAACGAACGAGCAGTACTTC. Translation: CAWSVTNEQYF. The chain employs TRBV30 and TRBJ2-7; D is ambiguous. Germline V gene sequence: CDR1 GTSNPN, CDR2 SVGIG (reference sequence). Between the trimmed V and J ends, which lost 0 bases and 5 bases, there was a span of 5 bases. There are 11 residues in the CDR3.